The sequence of this TCR beta chain was determined in a study of cytomegalovirus exposure and HLA in healthy donors. Researchers ran the PCR with 60 Vbeta and 13 Jbeta primers. Clones were read by immunoSEQ multiplex PCR, and TCRdb kept only the in-frame ones, dropping some. The sample contains 150,000 or so clones, approximately 80% of which appear only once. V dropped 0 bases and J dropped 4 bases, with 14 bases sitting between them. The CDR3 extends over 16 amino acids. Looked up from germline, CDR1 is SGHRS and CDR2 is YFSETQ. The source of this sequence is a man aged 25 to 40 in good health and CMV-seropositive. The chain combines TRBV5-1 with TRBJ1-3; a weak D match, TRBD1 (5 bases). Sequenced material: PBMCs. CDR3 region: CASSLGRDAIGNTIYF. The CDR3 nucleotides read TGCGCCAGCAGCTTGGGGAGGGACGCCATAGGAAACACCATATATTTT.